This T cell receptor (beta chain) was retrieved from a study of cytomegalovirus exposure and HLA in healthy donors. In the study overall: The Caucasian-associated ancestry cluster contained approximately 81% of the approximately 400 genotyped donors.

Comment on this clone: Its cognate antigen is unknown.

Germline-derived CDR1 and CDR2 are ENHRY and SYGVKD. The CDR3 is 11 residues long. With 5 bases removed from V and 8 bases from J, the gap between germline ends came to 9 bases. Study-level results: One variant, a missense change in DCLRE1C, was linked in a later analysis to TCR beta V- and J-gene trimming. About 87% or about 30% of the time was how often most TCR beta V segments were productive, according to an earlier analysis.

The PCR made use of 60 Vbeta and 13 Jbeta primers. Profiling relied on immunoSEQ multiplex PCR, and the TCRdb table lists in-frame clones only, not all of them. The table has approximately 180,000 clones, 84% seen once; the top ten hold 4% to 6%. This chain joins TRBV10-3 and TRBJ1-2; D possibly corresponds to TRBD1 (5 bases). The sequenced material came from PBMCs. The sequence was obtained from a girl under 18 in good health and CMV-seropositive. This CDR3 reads CAISRGQGYTF. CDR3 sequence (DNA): TGTGCCATCAGTAGGGGCCAGGGCTACACCTTC.